This record concerns one TCR beta chain sequence. Its antigen is currently not known. The input lacks base qualities; no much larger clone sits a single base away. The data originate from a study of blood T cell repertoires in COVID-19 (dated by TCRdb to about 2020). Study-wide context: Collaborator samples came from the United States, Italy and Spain and covered acute and convalescent phases of COVID-19. The material from the prospective study consisted of cDNA or gDNA derived from T cells, B-cell-depleted T cells, or PBMCs. Subjects who had been exposed to COVID-19, were actively infected with it, or had recovered from it provided the deeply sampled blood TCRbeta repertoires that made up the dataset. The repertoires were made available in a free public database intended to serve as a resource for research on the immune response to SARS-CoV-2. The samples were drawn from two sources: the first 160 participants of the ongoing ImmuneRACE study, and about 1,300 subjects contributed by 6 global collaborators. The sample metadata nearly always contained a de-identified subject ID, COVID-19 status, age in years and sex. Where available, HLA class I and class II types were taken from metadata supplied by the sample provider and were not determined by assay-based typing. Results and caveats for the whole study, not just this receptor: Clinical and demographic metadata were provided uncurated, with the amount varying by source and participant.

Trimming takes 1 base off V and 7 bases off J; junction bases not matched to a gene: 8. The CDR3 numbers 14 residues from cysteine through phenylalanine. Left in the record is the CDR3 DNA by itself, 42 bases read in frame from the first base. Per the germline V gene, SGHDT is the CDR1 and YYEEEE is the CDR2. TCRbeta CDR3 regions were amplified from genomic DNA using the immunoSEQ Assay, a bias-controlled multiplex PCR. Regarding the original processing steps: Within the assay, amplification of reference gene primers was used to estimate how many nucleated cells each sample contained. To quantify the absolute abundance of each unique TCRbeta CDR3 rearrangement, sequence reads were collapsed and filtered. For each sample, productive Simpson clonality was calculated as the square root of Simpson's diversity index across productive rearrangements. TCRdb's version of the immuneACCESS table is confined to in-frame rearrangements and falls short of the full clone set. An unresolved V gene accounts for under half of the shortfall where checked; the remainder is of unknown origin. The DNA was the basis for D and trimming; V, J and clone size are from that table. This sample lists 45,000 or so clones; over 65% were detected once. The ten largest clones take up around 64% of the sample.

Each collaborating institution followed its own protocols to collect whole blood in K2EDTA tubes. Collaborator samples were shipped for TCRbeta analysis as frozen whole blood, isolated PBMCs, or DNA extracted from either sample type. The chain employs TRBV5-6 and TRBJ2-7; 7 bases in the middle match TRBD1. This sequence was found in a man older than 75 with acute or convalescent COVID-19. Sequencing used peripheral blood. This receptor has the CDR3 CASSLNRGLGEQYF. The sequenced DNA: TGTGCCAGCAGCTTGAATAGGGGGCTAGGAGAGCAGTACTTC.